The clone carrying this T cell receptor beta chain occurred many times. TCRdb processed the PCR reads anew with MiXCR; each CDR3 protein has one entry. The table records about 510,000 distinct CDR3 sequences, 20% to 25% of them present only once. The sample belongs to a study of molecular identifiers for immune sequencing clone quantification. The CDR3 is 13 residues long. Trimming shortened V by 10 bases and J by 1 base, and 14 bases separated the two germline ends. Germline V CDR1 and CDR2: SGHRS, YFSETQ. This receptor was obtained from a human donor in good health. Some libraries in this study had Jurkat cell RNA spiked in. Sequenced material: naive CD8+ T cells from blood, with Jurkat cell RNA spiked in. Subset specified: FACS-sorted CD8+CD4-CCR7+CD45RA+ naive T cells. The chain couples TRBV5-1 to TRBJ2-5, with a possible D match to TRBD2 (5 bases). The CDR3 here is CAGYGETQETQYF. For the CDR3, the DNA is TGCGCCGGCTATGGGGAGACCCAAGAGACCCAGTACTTC.